Sequencing of this TCR beta chain was carried out in a study of T-cell memory formation after mild COVID-19. On the study more broadly: Clustering of TCRs was largely donor specific.

TCRdb re-analysed the 5' RACE reads in MiXCR, keeping a single row per CDR3 protein. Found here are about 190,000 distinct CDR3 sequences, approximately 20% of them singletons; the top ten hold 2.4%. This clonotype was picked up a small number of times. Sequencing input: PBMCs or a T cell subset sorted from them (not recorded which). This TCR was recovered from an adult woman who had mild COVID-19 (a few samples of this study predate the infection). Cell type and time point are not known.

CDR3: CASSLTGGTSYGYTF. In DNA form, the CDR3 reads TGCGCCAGCAGCCTAACAGGGGGTACTAGCTATGGCTACACCTTC. This chain uses TRBV5-1 with TRBJ1-2, with TRBD1 matching over 8 bases. The CDR3 loop spans 15 amino acids. Trimming removed 4 bases from V and 4 bases from J; junction bases left unmatched: 9. The germline V gene has CDR1 SGHRS and CDR2 YFSETQ.